Listed below are T cell receptor beta chains from one sample, sequenced in a study of CD8 T cells in Susac syndrome. MiXCR was run by TCRdb on the immunoSEQ multiplex PCR reads, yielding one entry per CDR3 protein. The sample lists about 200,000 distinct CDR3 sequences; about 96% were seen once. The sequencing input was CD4+ T cells from PBMCs. Receptors were obtained from a human donor with multiple sclerosis. CDR3s include the opening cysteine and the closing phenylalanine or tryptophan. Not all rows give a size; the values are once, few, many and, for expanded clones, a class.

>TRBV20-1|NA
CSVVSLGDEQFF
>TRBV7-3|once
CASSGGRQDTQYF
>TRBV2|NA
CASSSRSSYNEQFF
>TRBV30|NA
CAWSEVYGYTF
>TRBV10-3|NA
CAISESGDQYF
>TRBV12-3/TRBV12-4|NA
CASSFLSGPTYEQYF
>TRBV7-2|NA
CASSLGLDRTPNTGELFF
>TRBV30|NA
CAWRGLAESYEQYF
>TRBV11-1|NA
CASSSRGSGDEQFF
>TRBV30|NA
CAWSRQGDYGYTF
>TRBV18|few
CASSRQQNTEAFF
>TRBV3-1|NA
CASSQAGTGNEAFF
>TRBV3-1|NA
CASSHSRDLREQYF
>TRBV7-9|few
CASSPARAFTDTQYF
>TRBV18|NA
CASSPPGGPTYEQYF
>TRBV9|once
CASSVGGVDTQYF
>TRBV30|NA
CAWTLGQAFDEQFF
>TRBV12-3/TRBV12-4|NA
CASSSPEGMTEAFF
>TRBV7-9|NA
CASSLLVGQPQHF
>TRBV4-1|NA
CASSHGLADSYNEQFF
>TRBV7-3|NA
CASRPPDPTKGYTF
>TRBV7-2|NA
CASSLEPTEDTQYF
>TRBV29-1|NA
CSAHPVHSTTEAFF
>TRBV20-1|NA
CSARRPGTGDYEQYF
>TRBV6-5|NA
CASTRTGESEKLFF
>TRBV20-1|NA
CSARDLGDRVEKLFF
>TRBV7-3|NA
CASSSGLAGTDTQYF
>TRBV7-9|NA
CASSETGDEQYF
>TRBV10-3|once
CAISGGQGYGKTQYF
>TRBV24-1|NA
CATSEPGQGPSYNEQFF
>TRBV20-1|once
CSARGGQRYNEQFF
>TRBV25-1|NA
CASSDPGTSGETQYF
>TRBV4-2|NA
CASSQESGPNSPLHF
>TRBV5-4|NA
CASSFGQEKFNEQFF
>TRBV11-3|NA
CASSSRKSGGNTEAFF
>TRBV5-6|NA
CASRRPGQKYNEQFF
>TRBV9|once
CASSVSQGAGELFF
>TRBV30|NA
CASTTGGSEQYF
>TRBV6-5|NA
CASSYSSGWRETQYF
>TRBV4-1|NA
CASTRRAGALSSTDTQYF
>TRBV20-1|NA
CSATRIYEQYF
>TRBV5-1|NA
CASSLGPGLAGTETQYF
>TRBV5-1|NA
CASSPGTGNTEAFF
>TRBV4-1|NA
CASSPRAGQGAGDTQYF
>TRBV20-1|NA
CSAHAPMNTEAFF